A selection of T cell receptor beta chains follows, all from one sample in a study of cytomegalovirus exposure and HLA in healthy donors. The method was immunoSEQ multiplex PCR; TCRdb's version includes in-frame clones alone and lacks a portion of them. The sample lists 150,000 to 170,000 clones, around 74% occurring once. The sequenced material came from PBMCs. The receptors stem from a young man in good health and CMV-seronegative. The CDR3 runs from the conserved cysteine through the conserved F or W. The D gene is left open where the match is weak. Size is omitted from some rows. Given values are once, few, many or a class for expanded clones.

j_call,v_call,clone_size,d_call,cdr3_nt,cdr3_aa
TRBJ2-2,TRBV19,.,.,TGTGCCAGCAGGACGGAAGGGGACACCGGGGAGCTGTTTTTT,CASRTEGDTGELFF
TRBJ2-4,TRBV18,.,.,TGTGCCAGCTCACCGAACTCTGGCAGGAAAGAAAAAAACATTCAGTACTTC,CASSPNSGRKEKNIQYF
TRBJ1-1,TRBV18,.,.,TGTGCCAGCTCACCTAAAATAATAGCGGGGGGCAACACTGAAGCTTTCTTT,CASSPKIIAGGNTEAFF
TRBJ1-2,TRBV7-9,.,TRBD1,TGTGCCAGCAGCTTTAGGGACAGGGAAGACTATGGCTACACCTTC,CASSFRDREDYGYTF
TRBJ1-1,TRBV7-9,.,.,TGTGCCAGCAGCTTTACTGCGAACACTGAAGCTTTCTTT,CASSFTANTEAFF
TRBJ2-4,TRBV6-4,.,TRBD1,TGTGCCAGCAGTGAACGACAGGGGGCGGTCAAAAACATTCAGTACTTC,CASSERQGAVKNIQYF
TRBJ1-5,TRBV9,.,TRBD1,TGTGCCAGCAGCGGGGGACAGTTCAATCAGCCCCAGCATTTT,CASSGGQFNQPQHF
TRBJ1-3,TRBV19,.,.,TGTGCCAGTAGTTCGTCAGGGGTAGCTGGAAACACCATATATTTT,CASSSSGVAGNTIYF
TRBJ2-1,TRBV29-1,few,TRBD2,TGCAGCGTTGAATTAGCGGGGGTTAGAATTTACAATGAGCAGTTCTTC,CSVELAGVRIYNEQFF
TRBJ1-1,TRBV2,.,.,TGTGCCAGCAGTGTCATGAACACTGAAGCTTTCTTT,CASSVMNTEAFF
TRBJ1-6,TRBV6-1,.,.,TGTGCCAGCAGTCCCCACGGCTCCTATAATTCACCCCTCCACTTT,CASSPHGSYNSPLHF
TRBJ1-3,TRBV5-1,once,.,TGCGCCAGCAGGGACAGTGGGAGCTCTGGAAACACCATATATTTT,CASRDSGSSGNTIYF
TRBJ2-3,TRBV28,.,.,TGTGCCACCATGGGGTTTAGGGGCACAGATGCGCAGTATTTT,CATMGFRGTDAQYF
TRBJ2-1,TRBV11-2,few,TRBD2,TGTGCCAGCAGCTTAATAGCGGGGGCCTACAATGAGCAGTTCTTC,CASSLIAGAYNEQFF
TRBJ2-7,TRBV4-3,.,.,TGCGCCAGCAGCCGCACCCGGGACACACACTACGAGCAGTACTTC,CASSRTRDTHYEQYF
TRBJ1-1,TRBV18,.,TRBD1,TGTGCCAGCTCACCACCGAACAGGGGCGCGAACACTGAAGCTTTCTTT,CASSPPNRGANTEAFF
TRBJ1-5,TRBV4-3,few,TRBD1,TGCGCCAGCAGCCAAGATCCTGTGACAGGGGAATTTCAGCCCCAGCATTTT,CASSQDPVTGEFQPQHF
TRBJ1-1,TRBV6-4,.,.,TGTGCCAGCAGTGACAGCCCGAACACTGAAGCTTTCTTT,CASSDSPNTEAFF
TRBJ2-6,TRBV27,.,TRBD1,TGTGCCAGCCGCGGGACAGGGGTAACTGGGGCCAACGTCCTGACTTTC,CASRGTGVTGANVLTF
TRBJ1-4,TRBV5-1,.,TRBD1,TGCGCCAGCAGGCCCGGTGGCAGGGGGGATGAAAAACTGTTTTTT,CASRPGGRGDEKLFF
TRBJ1-1,TRBV5-1,.,.,TGCGCCAGCAGCTTGGCCCCTATCGGGGGGCAATACACTGAAGCTTTCTTT,CASSLAPIGGQYTEAFF
TRBJ1-2,TRBV19,.,.,TGTGCCAGTCGCGAAAGAGGACGGGATAACTATGGCTACACCTTC,CASRERGRDNYGYTF
TRBJ2-7,TRBV9,.,TRBD1,TGTGCCAGCAGCGTGGGACAGGGGTTTCTCTCCGACGAGCAGTACTTC,CASSVGQGFLSDEQYF
TRBJ2-5,TRBV25-1,.,.,TGTGCCAGCAGTGACCGACAGTACCAAGAGACCCAGTACTTC,CASSDRQYQETQYF
TRBJ1-1,TRBV5-1,.,TRBD1,TGCGCCAGCAGCTGGAGGGGGCCGGAGACTGAAGCTTTCTTT,CASSWRGPETEAFF
TRBJ2-2,TRBV27,few,.,TGTGCCAGCAGGCGCAGTGGGGCCCCGAACACCGGGGAGCTGTTTTTT,CASRRSGAPNTGELFF
TRBJ1-5,TRBV7-2,.,.,TGTGCCAGCAGCTTAGGACAATTGGGTGTTGGCCAGCCCCAGCATTTT,CASSLGQLGVGQPQHF
TRBJ1-1,TRBV19,.,TRBD1,TGTGCCAGTAGGGACCGACAGGGGAGGTTCGCCCTCTCTGAAGCTTTCTTT,CASRDRQGRFALSEAFF
TRBJ2-5,TRBV5-1,few,.,TGCGCCAGCAGCTATACAGGGCCTTCACAAGAGACCCAGTACTTC,CASSYTGPSQETQYF
TRBJ2-5,TRBV19,few,.,TGTGCCAGTAGTATGGGACACCCACAAGAGACCCAGTACTTC,CASSMGHPQETQYF
TRBJ1-1,TRBV2,.,TRBD1,TGTGCCAGCAGGGGACAGTTGAACACTGAAGCTTTCTTT,CASRGQLNTEAFF
TRBJ1-1,TRBV6-4,once,TRBD1,TGTGCCAGCAGTGATTCCAGGGGGCGCGGTGAAGCTTTCTTT,CASSDSRGRGEAFF
TRBJ1-1,TRBV7-9,.,TRBD1,TGTGCCAGCAGCTTAAACGACAGGGGGACTGAAGCTTTCTTT,CASSLNDRGTEAFF
TRBJ2-5,TRBV5-1,.,.,TGCGCCAGCAGCTTGGGACATACTCAAGAGACCCAGTACTTC,CASSLGHTQETQYF
TRBJ1-1,TRBV29-1,.,.,TGCAGCGTTGAAAGTTACGGGGCAGGGGAGAACACTGAAGCTTTCTTT,CSVESYGAGENTEAFF
TRBJ2-1,TRBV19,.,.,TGTGCCAGTAGTAAAGGGGCGCCTTACAATGAGCAGTTCTTC,CASSKGAPYNEQFF
TRBJ1-4,TRBV18,once,.,TGTGCCAGCTCACCATCAGGGTTGGATCTCACTAATGAAAAACTGTTTTTT,CASSPSGLDLTNEKLFF
TRBJ2-2,TRBV19,.,.,TGTGCCAGTAGTATACAGGGTACCCGGCGGGAGCTGTTTTTT,CASSIQGTRRELFF
TRBJ2-4,TRBV27,.,TRBD2,TGTGCCAGCAGTTCTGCTGCTGGGCTAGCGGGCCTCCTAGCCAAAAACATTCAGTACTTC,CASSSAAGLAGLLAKNIQYF
TRBJ1-6,TRBV6-5,.,TRBD1,TGTGCCAGCAGAACCCGGACAGGGTCAGGCTCACCCCTCCACTTT,CASRTRTGSGSPLHF
TRBJ1-5,TRBV5-1,.,.,TGCGCCAGCAGCTGGACGGGGAATCAGCCCCAGCATTTT,CASSWTGNQPQHF
TRBJ2-2,TRBV6-5,.,.,TGTGCCAGCAGTTACGGGCAGTACACCGGGGAGCTGTTTTTT,CASSYGQYTGELFF
TRBJ1-3,TRBV4-2,.,.,TGTGCCAGCAGTCTGAGCCCACAGGGAAAGCACAACACCATATATTTT,CASSLSPQGKHNTIYF
TRBJ1-2,TRBV9,.,.,TGTGCCAGCAGCTCACACGAGCGGACGGGGAACTATGGCTACACCTTC,CASSSHERTGNYGYTF
TRBJ1-6,TRBV7-9,.,.,TGTGCCAGCAGCTTGGATGGTCCCGGGACACCCCTCCACTTT,CASSLDGPGTPLHF
TRBJ2-2,TRBV11-2,.,TRBD1,TGTGCCAGCAGACGCGGACAGGGCCCGAACACCGGGGAGCTGTTTTTT,CASRRGQGPNTGELFF
TRBJ2-7,TRBV4-1,.,.,TGCGCCAGCAGCCAGGGCCCCCGCAGGGGATCCTACGAGCAGTACTTC,CASSQGPRRGSYEQYF